This entry lists 26 T cell receptor beta chains sequenced from one sample in a study of response to subunit inactivated influenza vaccine. Via MiXCR, TCRdb re-called the RT-PCR reads, giving one row per CDR3 protein. The sample lists 590,000 or so distinct CDR3 sequences, roughly 15% occurring once. The starting material was PBMCs from blood, obtained roughly 2 weeks before vaccination. The receptors originated from a man aged 45-60 years who received an inactivated influenza vaccine.

In its sample, this clonotype was seen a few times. This rearrangement joins TRBV4-2 to TRBJ2-3; 9 nucleotides match TRBD2. The ends lost 1 base at V and 2 bases at J; junction bases unmatched: 4. The CDR3 sequence is 16 residues long. Per the germline V gene, CDR1 is LGHNA and CDR2 is YNFKEQ. In DNA, the CDR3 is TGTGCCAGCAGCCAAGTTAGCGGGGGAATCACAGATACGCAGTATTTT. Protein product: CASSQVSGGITDTQYF.

CDR3 loop: CASSPPGQGVETQYF. The CDR3 coding sequence is TGTGCCAGCTCACCGCCGGGACAGGGTGTAGAGACCCAGTACTTC. V gene TRBV18 combines with J gene TRBJ2-5; 9 nucleotides line up with TRBD1. Germline V gives CDR1 KGHSH, CDR2 LQKENI. With 3 bases clipped from V and 4 bases from J, the junction kept 6 bases outside the gene matches. The CDR3 has 15 residues.

This clonotype occurred a few times. The V and J genes are TRBV4-3 and TRBJ2-7; unclear D gene. Germline CDR1 LGHNA, CDR2 YSLEER. This CDR3 contains 14 residues. The V gene lost 0 bases and the J gene lost 2 bases, with 8 bases spanning the gap. The CDR3 bases are TGCGCCAGCAGCCAAGATGTCTACACCTACGAGCAGTACTTC. Residues: CASSQDVYTYEQYF.

The gene calls are TRBV7-9 and TRBJ2-7; TRBD1 matches 9 bases. Germline assignment: CDR1 SEHNR and CDR2 FQNEAQ (reference sequence). The trim removed 5 bases at V and 3 bases at J, leaving 11 bases unmatched. CDR3 length equals 16 residues. CDR3 loop: CASSEATGGLDYEQYF. The CDR3 DNA sequence: TGTGCCAGCAGCGAGGCTACAGGGGGCCTTGACTACGAGCAGTACTTC.

J is TRBJ1-5 and V is TRBV4-2; 9 positions agree with TRBD1. Germline lookup yields CDR1 LGHNA and CDR2 YNFKEQ. The J segment lost 4 bases and the V segment lost 4 bases, leaving 5 bases of the junction unmatched. The CDR3 loop spans 15 amino acids. For the CDR3, the DNA is TGTGCCAGCAGCCTCAGACAGGGGGTTAATCAGCCCCAGCATTTT. Its translation: CASSLRQGVNQPQHF.

This clonotype was observed many times. This chain connects TRBV29-1 to TRBJ2-7; TRBD2 matches at 10 bases. The length of the CDR3 is 14 residues. Germline CDR1 is SQVTM and CDR2 is ANQGSEA. With 6 bases clipped from V and 2 bases from J, the junction kept 7 bases outside the gene matches. The CDR3 region is CSVRSGRPPYEQYF. The DNA for the CDR3 is TGCAGCGTCCGTAGCGGGAGGCCACCCTACGAGCAGTACTTC.

The chain uses TRBV20-1 and TRBJ2-5, with D possibly TRBD2 on 5 matching bases. CDR3 size: 13 residues. From germline, CDR1 is DFQATT and CDR2 SNEGSKA (reference sequence). The V and J ends lost 6 bases and 1 base respectively, with 12 bases between them. The CDR3 loop reads CSAPVAPQETQYF. The CDR3 nucleotides read TGCAGTGCCCCGGTAGCGCCCCAAGAGACCCAGTACTTC.

This clonotype was detected only a few times. The rearrangement uses TRBV12-3 or TRBV12-4 and TRBJ2-1, with 12 nucleotides matching TRBD2. The CDR3 has 17 residues. The trim removed 4 bases at V and 10 bases at J, leaving 14 bases unmatched. For the CDR3, the DNA is TGTGCCAGCAGTTACGCTGGACTAGCGGGACCCCGCGGGGAGCAGTTCTTC. Translated: CASSYAGLAGPRGEQFF.

This clonotype was counted a few times. The chain is built from TRBV29-1 and TRBJ2-5; D call uncertain. CDR1 SQVTM and CDR2 ANQGSEA come from the germline V gene. The CDR3 spans 13 residues. V lost 4 bases to trimming and J lost 5 bases, with 14 bases between them. CDR3 nucleotides: TGCAGCGTTGTCCTCCTAGTGGGGGAGACCCAGTACTTC. Translated: CSVVLLVGETQYF.

This clonotype was seen only a few times. The chain employs TRBV20-1 and TRBJ2-5; D is undetermined. The CDR3 totals 13 residues. The V end was cut by 3 bases, the J end by 5 bases, with 13 bases between. CDR1 DFQATT and CDR2 SNEGSKA come from the germline V gene (reference sequence). CDR3 in amino acids: CSARSPRLETQYF. CDR3 nucleotide sequence: TGCAGTGCTAGGAGCCCGCGGTTGGAGACCCAGTACTTC.

This clonotype was detected only a few times. The V and J genes are TRBV27 and TRBJ2-2; 7 positions match TRBD2. The V and J ends lost 5 bases and 1 base, in that order; junction bases with no gene match: 10. The CDR3 spans 17 residues. Germline loops: CDR1 MNHEY, CDR2 SMNVEV (reference sequence). The CDR3 loop is CASSPLWTRRNTGELFF. The CDR3 DNA reads TGTGCCAGCAGTCCCCTCTGGACTAGGAGGAACACCGGGGAGCTGTTTTTT.

In its sample, this clonotype was seen many times. The chain employs TRBV12-3 or TRBV12-4 and TRBJ2-2, with 9 bases aligning to TRBD2. The CDR3 has 15 residues. V shed 4 bases and J 4 bases; nucleotides not matched to a gene: 4. The CDR3 loop is CASSSLAGFTGELFF. DNA for the CDR3: TGTGCCAGCAGTTCTCTAGCGGGGTTCACCGGGGAGCTGTTTTTT.

The chain has TRBV15 and TRBJ2-1, with 10 bases identical to TRBD1. The CDR3 spans 16 residues. CDR1 and CDR2 (germline): LNHNV, YYDKDF (reference sequence). After removal of 3 bases from V and 2 bases from J, the junction contained 4 bases not matched to a gene. In DNA form, the CDR3 reads TGTGCCACCAGCAGTTGGACAGGGGGGCCCTACAATGAGCAGTTCTTC. Its translation is CATSSWTGGPYNEQFF.

This clonotype was seen a few times. This sequence joins TRBV29-1 and TRBJ2-7, with 8 bases lining up with TRBD2. The CDR3 has 14 residues. The trim removed 5 bases at V and 5 bases at J, leaving 11 bases unmatched. Germline CDR1 is SQVTM and CDR2 is ANQGSEA. CDR3 sequence (DNA): TGCAGCGTTTTGACCGGGAGGGCCATAAACGAGCAGTACTTC. Encoded protein: CSVLTGRAINEQYF.

This clonotype was observed a handful of times. This sequence joins TRBV30 and TRBJ1-2, with no clear D. The ends were cut back, 4 bases at V and 6 bases at J, with 12 bases in the middle. This CDR3 spans 12 amino acids. CDR1 and CDR2 (germline): GTSNPN, SVGIG (reference sequence). The CDR3 DNA reads TGTGCCTGGATCGGTAGGCCCCATGGCTACACCTTC. Its translation: CAWIGRPHGYTF.

In its sample, this clonotype was seen a few times. J is TRBJ1-1 and V is TRBV6-1, with a weak D call TRBD1 (5 bases). This CDR3 comprises 15 residues. Germline V gene data show CDR1 as MNHNS and CDR2 as SASEGT. The V end was cut by 4 bases, the J end by 0 bases, with 12 bases between. The CDR3 loop reads CASSAFQGMNTEAFF. CDR3 nucleotide sequence: TGTGCCAGCAGTGCGTTCCAGGGAATGAACACTGAAGCTTTCTTT.

At least ten counts were recorded for this clonotype. This chain connects TRBV7-9 to TRBJ2-7, with TRBD1 matching over 7 bases. The germline V gene has CDR1 SEHNR and CDR2 FQNEAQ (reference sequence). J was trimmed by 5 bases and V by 3 bases; bases with no gene match: 4. The CDR3 consists of 13 residues. The CDR3 sequence is CASSFRQGDEQYF. CDR3 DNA sequence: TGTGCCAGCAGCTTCAGACAGGGTGACGAGCAGTACTTC.

This clonotype showed up just a few times. The chain couples TRBV20-1 to TRBJ2-3; the match to TRBD2 covers 13 bases. There are 15 residues in the CDR3. The V gene end was trimmed by 0 bases and the J gene end by 4 bases; junction bases not matched to a gene: 1. CDR1 DFQATT and CDR2 SNEGSKA come from the germline V gene (reference sequence). The chain's CDR3 is CSARDTSGRADTQYF. CDR3 in DNA: TGCAGTGCTAGAGATACTAGCGGGAGGGCAGATACGCAGTATTTT.

This clonotype has more than one count but fewer than ten. This chain uses TRBV29-1 with TRBJ2-5, with 13 bases matching TRBD2. The CDR3 runs to 16 residues. The germline V gene has CDR1 SQVTM and CDR2 ANQGSEA. Unmatched junction bases numbered 12, after V lost 7 bases and J lost 4 bases. Here the CDR3 DNA reads TGCAGCGGTCGGACTAGCGGGAGACGGTTCCTAGAGACCCAGTACTTC. Translated, it gives CSGRTSGRRFLETQYF.

This clonotype appeared a few times. The chain carries TRBV6-1 and TRBJ2-3; D not certain. With 1 base removed from V and 6 bases from J, the gap between germline ends came to 5 bases. CDR1 MNHNS and CDR2 SASEGT come from the germline V gene. The CDR3 has 12 residues. CDR3 nucleotides: TGTGCCAGCAGTGAAGGCTTGGATACGCAGTATTTT. It is translated as CASSEGLDTQYF.

This clonotype was seen a few times. The chain has TRBV20-1 and TRBJ2-7; either TRBD1 or TRBD2 may supply D (5 bases each). The germline gives CDR1 DFQATT, CDR2 SNEGSKA (reference sequence). Between the trimmed V and J ends, which lost 4 bases and 2 bases, there was a span of 12 bases. CDR3 size: 13 residues. CDR3 sequence reads: CSATGTAAYEQYF. The CDR3 DNA sequence: TGCAGTGCTACCGGGACCGCAGCCTACGAGCAGTACTTC.

This clonotype turned up a few times. CDR3 sequence (DNA): TGTGCCAGCAGACGAAGGCTAGCGGTGAACACCGGGGAGCTGTTTTTT. Translation gives CASRRRLAVNTGELFF. This chain joins TRBV27 and TRBJ2-2; the match to TRBD2 covers 7 bases. Trimming at V came to 6 bases and at J to 1 base, leaving 8 bases not matched to a gene. Looked up from germline, CDR1 is MNHEY and CDR2 is SMNVEV (reference sequence). The CDR3 totals 16 residues.

This chain connects TRBV20-1 to TRBJ2-3, with D uncertain. This CDR3 is 13 amino acids long. V lost 3 bases, J lost 3 bases, and 10 bases lay in between. Germline V gives CDR1 DFQATT, CDR2 SNEGSKA (reference sequence). The CDR3 loop is CSARVLRTDTQYF. The CDR3 nucleotides are TGCAGTGCTAGGGTCCTTAGGACAGATACGCAGTATTTT.

A few counts support this clonotype. The rearrangement joins TRBV3-1 to TRBJ1-2, with D uncertain. The CDR3 sequence is 13 residues long. Deletions cut 1 base from V and 4 bases from J, with 7 bases between. CDR1 is LGHDT and CDR2 is YNNKEL in the germline V gene (reference sequence). CDR3 coding DNA: TGTGCCAGCAGCCAAGGACTCAGCTATGGCTACACCTTC. It encodes CASSQGLSYGYTF.

The chain employs TRBV7-9 and TRBJ2-5, with unresolved D. CDR1 and CDR2 from the germline V gene are SEHNR and FQNEAQ (reference sequence). This CDR3 has 15 amino acids. Trimming left V 3 bases short and J 0 bases short, with 11 bases between. In DNA form, the CDR3 reads TGTGCCAGCAGCTTTATCCGAAGGAACCAAGAGACCCAGTACTTC. Translation gives CASSFIRRNQETQYF.

This sequence joins TRBV7-2 and TRBJ2-7, with D unclear. Trimming removed 7 bases at V and 7 bases at J, with 20 bases between. The CDR3 runs 14 residues. Germline-derived CDR1 and CDR2 are SGHTA and FQGNSA. CDR3 region: CASTFVGFPSEQYF. The CDR3, as DNA: TGTGCCAGCACCTTTGTAGGCTTCCCCAGTGAGCAGTACTTC.